This paragraph reports one T cell receptor (beta chain). Antigen unknown. These data are taken from a study of OX40 agonist ivuxolimab in advanced cancers. Study summary: A diagnosis of hepatocellular carcinoma, melanoma, renal cell or head and neck cancer was present in dose-escalation patients.

TCRdb's copy holds only in-frame clones and misses some; the assay was immunoSEQ multiplex PCR. The sample comprises about 79,000 clones, about 84% of which are singletons, and roughly 0.53% rests with the top ten. Regarding the study as a whole: A proportion of nonresponders additionally exhibited low normalized T-cell clonal expansion. CD8+ T cells (on average) carried more expanded clones than CD4+ T cells. There was clonal expansion of CD4+ and CD8+ blood T cells by week 6 at 0.1 to 3.0 mg/kg.

CDR1 and CDR2 from the germline V gene are MNHEY and SMNVEV (reference sequence). The CDR3 contains 15 residues. V was pared by 4 bases and J by 7 bases, with 6 bases of the junction left unmatched. The receptor's source is an adult with an advanced solid tumor such as melanoma, head and neck, liver or kidney cancer. Sequenced material: CD4+ or CD8+ T cells sorted from blood, taken in a trial of the OX40 agonist ivuxolimab. The rearrangement uses TRBV27 and TRBJ2-2; TRBD1 agrees at 10 bases. This CDR3 is CASSYRQGAIGELFF. CDR3 nucleotides: TGTGCCAGCAGTTATAGACAGGGGGCTATCGGGGAGCTGTTTTTT.